This TCR beta chain emerged from a study of T cells in Graves' hyperthyroidism and ophthalmopathy. Study observations and caveats: Most thyroid clonotypes with frequency above 0.001 were detected in blood.

Template material for amplifying TCR beta CDR3 regions consisted of RNA transcripts. A set of HTBI primers served as the primers for a first-round RT-PCR of the TCR CDR3. Each CDR3 protein is one row after TCRdb ran MiXCR on the multiplex PCR reads. The repertoire holds 250,000 to 300,000 distinct CDR3 sequences, with over 15% as singletons. This clonotype was found many times. Its antigen is currently unknown. The germline V gene encodes CDR1 DFQATT and CDR2 SNEGSKA (reference sequence). The CDR3 has 12 amino acids. Sample: blood. The V and J genes are TRBV20-1 and TRBJ2-7; 9 bases match TRBD1. This sequence was found in a woman in her sixties with Graves' ophthalmopathy. The CDR3 is CSPRGDRDEQYF. Written as DNA, the CDR3 is TGCAGCCCTAGGGGGGACAGGGACGAGCAGTACTTC.